These 10 T cell receptor beta chains came from one sample sequenced in a study of Ad26.COV2.S vaccination and SARS-CoV-2 variants. Sequencing used immunoSEQ multiplex PCR; TCRdb keeps in-frame clones, though not all of them. The sample has about 500,000 clones, 89% seen once; the top ten hold about 1.5%. The treatment here: about 20 received Ad26.COV2.S at low or high dose, single or two shots; about five received placebo; per-sample allocation not given. The samples date from day 63 after the first vaccine or placebo injection. This material consisted of peripheral blood, taken in a trial of Ad26.COV2.S vaccine versus placebo. The receptors stem from a person aged 18 to 65 who received the Ad26.COV2.S COVID-19 vaccine or a placebo.

This chain links TRBV5-4 with TRBJ1-2, with 7 positions matching TRBD1. The CDR3 loop spans 14 amino acids. V shed 2 bases and J 8 bases; nucleotides not matched to a gene: 9. Germline V gene lookup returns CDR1 SGHNT and CDR2 YYREEE (reference sequence). Here the CDR3 reads CASSLKQGLGGYTF. The CDR3 coding sequence is TGTGCCAGCAGCTTAAAACAGGGGTTGGGCGGCTACACCTTC.

The chain has TRBV2 and TRBJ1-4; D uncertain. Germline CDR1 and CDR2: SNHLY and FYNNEI. The V end was cut by 2 bases, the J end by 8 bases, with 6 bases between. CDR3 length: 12 amino acids. This chain's CDR3 is CASSEQAEKLFF. The CDR3 DNA reads as TGTGCCAGCAGTGAACAGGCCGAAAAACTGTTTTTT.

Here the CDR3 reads CASDELAGVLTGELFF. The CDR3, as DNA: TGTGCCTCCGACGAGCTAGCGGGAGTGCTAACCGGGGAGCTGTTTTTT. V usage is TRBV25-1 and J usage is TRBJ2-2; 10 bases match TRBD2. The CDR3 has 16 residues. The V segment lost 11 bases and the J segment 5 bases; nucleotides outside the gene matches: 14. Looked up from germline, CDR1 is MGHDK and CDR2 is SYGVNS.

The rearrangement joins TRBV5-1 to TRBJ1-2, with D possibly being TRBD1 (5 bases). The CDR3 spans 13 residues. CDR1 is SGHRS and CDR2 is YFSETQ in the germline V gene. Trimming pared 3 bases from V and 3 bases from J, leaving 9 bases between. The CDR3 sequence: CASSSLTDYGYTF. The CDR3 nucleotides are TGCGCCAGCAGCTCCCTGACAGACTATGGCTACACCTTC.

In the case of this clone: Compared with germline, one end of the junction differs, possibly owing to a read error. V and J are TRBV7-2 and TRBJ1-1; TRBD1 matches at 7 bases. This CDR3 has 12 amino acids. CDR1 and CDR2 from the germline V gene are SGHTA and FQGNSA. As DNA, the CDR3 is TGTGCCAGCAGCTTAGCCGGGACAGTCATGGGGTTT. Amino acid sequence: CASSLAGTVMGF.

The chain recombines TRBV18 with TRBJ1-1; possibly TRBD1 for D (6 bases). This CDR3 is 15 amino acids long. V dropped 5 bases and J dropped 0 bases, with 13 bases sitting between them. Germline V gene data show CDR1 as KGHSH and CDR2 as LQKENI. As DNA, the CDR3 is TGTGCCAGCTCAACCCGGACAGATTTGAACACTGAAGCTTTCTTT. Protein sequence: CASSTRTDLNTEAFF. The complete variable domain, with remaining parts taken from reference TRBV18 and TRBJ1-1, reads NAGVMQNPRHLVRRRGQEARLRCSPMKGHSHVYWYRQLPEEGLKFMVYLQKENIIDESGMPKERFSAEFPKEGPSILRIQQVVRGDSAAYFCASSTRTDLNTEAFFGQGTRLTVV.

The chain carries TRBV18 and TRBJ1-1; 9 nucleotides agree with TRBD1. The CDR3 sequence is 14 residues long. CDR1 and CDR2 from the germline V gene are KGHSH and LQKENI. The J segment lost 4 bases and the V segment lost 8 bases, leaving 8 bases of the junction unmatched. CDR3: CASVPDRGSTEAFF. The DNA for the CDR3 is TGTGCCAGCGTACCGGACAGGGGAAGCACTGAAGCTTTCTTT.

The rearrangement uses TRBV7-3 and TRBJ2-1; 7 bases match TRBD1. V shed 5 bases, J shed 9 bases, and the junction held 13 bases outside the gene matches. This CDR3 comprises 15 residues. Per germline, CDR1 SGHTA and CDR2 FQGTGA. Here the CDR3 DNA reads TGTGCCAGCAGCATCCGACAGGGTTCCGTCGGTGAGCAGTTCTTC. This encodes CASSIRQGSVGEQFF.

The chain employs TRBV6-5 and TRBJ1-3, with D unclear. Per the germline V gene, CDR1 is MNHEY and CDR2 is SVGAGI. Trimming stripped 6 bases from V and 3 bases from J, with 12 bases between. The CDR3 extends over 14 amino acids. In DNA form, the CDR3 reads TGTGCCAGCAGCCAAGGACCCCTTGGAAACACCATATATTTT. This codes for CASSQGPLGNTIYF.

V is TRBV2 and J is TRBJ2-1; D unclear. Deletions cut 6 bases from V and 5 bases from J, with 11 bases between. Germline V lookup: CDR1 SNHLY, CDR2 FYNNEI. There are 13 residues in the CDR3. The CDR3 coding sequence is TGTGCCAGCAGGCGACTCGTGAACAATGAGCAGTTCTTC. It translates to CASRRLVNNEQFF.